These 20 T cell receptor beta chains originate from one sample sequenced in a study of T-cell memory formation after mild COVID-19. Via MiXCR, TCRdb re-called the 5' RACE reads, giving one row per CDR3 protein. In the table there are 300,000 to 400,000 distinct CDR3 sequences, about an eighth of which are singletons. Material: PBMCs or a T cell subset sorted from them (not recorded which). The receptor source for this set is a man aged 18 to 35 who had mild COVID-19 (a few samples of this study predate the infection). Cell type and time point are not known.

The CDR3 coding sequence is TGTGCCAGCAGCGTTTATCTCGGGGGGAACACTGAAGCTTTCTTT. Protein product: CASSVYLGGNTEAFF. The J gene is TRBJ1-1, the V gene TRBV2; the D gene is possibly TRBD1 (5 bases). CDR3 length: 15 residues. V lost 6 bases, J lost 1 base, and 15 bases lay in between. The germline CDR1 and CDR2 sequences are SNHLY and FYNNEI.

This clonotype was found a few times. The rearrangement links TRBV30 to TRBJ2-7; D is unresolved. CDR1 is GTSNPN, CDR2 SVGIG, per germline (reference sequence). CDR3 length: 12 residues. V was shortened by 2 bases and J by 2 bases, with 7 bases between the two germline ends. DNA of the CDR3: TGTGCCTGGAGTCCAGAGACCTACGAGCAGTACTTC. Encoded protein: CAWSPETYEQYF.

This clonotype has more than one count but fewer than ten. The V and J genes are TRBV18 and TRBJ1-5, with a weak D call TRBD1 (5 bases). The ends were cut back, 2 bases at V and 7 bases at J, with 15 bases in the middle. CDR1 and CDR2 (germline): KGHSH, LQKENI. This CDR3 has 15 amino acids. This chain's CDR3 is CASSPGEGSGQPQHF. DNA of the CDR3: TGTGCCAGCTCACCAGGCGAGGGGAGCGGCCAGCCCCAGCATTTT.

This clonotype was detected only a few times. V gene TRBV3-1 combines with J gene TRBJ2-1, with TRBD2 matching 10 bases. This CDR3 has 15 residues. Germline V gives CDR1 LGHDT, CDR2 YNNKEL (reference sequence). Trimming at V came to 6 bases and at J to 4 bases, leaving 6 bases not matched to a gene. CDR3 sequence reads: CASRLAGDSYNEQFF. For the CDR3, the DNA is TGTGCCAGCAGGCTAGCGGGGGATAGTTACAATGAGCAGTTCTTC.

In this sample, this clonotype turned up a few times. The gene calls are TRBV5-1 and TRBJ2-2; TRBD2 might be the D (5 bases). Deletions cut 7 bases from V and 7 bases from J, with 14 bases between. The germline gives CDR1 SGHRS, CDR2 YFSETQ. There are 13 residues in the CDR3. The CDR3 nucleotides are TGCGCCAGCCGCCTCCAACGGGACGGGGAGCTGTTTTTT. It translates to CASRLQRDGELFF.

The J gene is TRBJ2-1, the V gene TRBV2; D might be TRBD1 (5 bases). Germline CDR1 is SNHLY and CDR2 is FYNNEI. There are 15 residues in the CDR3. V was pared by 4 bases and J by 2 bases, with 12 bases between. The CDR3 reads CASSVKGAAYNEQFF. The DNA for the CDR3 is TGTGCCAGCAGTGTCAAAGGGGCCGCCTACAATGAGCAGTTCTTC.

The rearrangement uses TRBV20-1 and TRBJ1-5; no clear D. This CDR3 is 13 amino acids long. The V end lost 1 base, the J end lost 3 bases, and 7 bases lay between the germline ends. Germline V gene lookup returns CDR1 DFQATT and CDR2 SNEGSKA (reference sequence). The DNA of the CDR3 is TGCAGTGCTAGAGTAGGGCTCAATCAGCCCCAGCATTTT. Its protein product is CSARVGLNQPQHF.

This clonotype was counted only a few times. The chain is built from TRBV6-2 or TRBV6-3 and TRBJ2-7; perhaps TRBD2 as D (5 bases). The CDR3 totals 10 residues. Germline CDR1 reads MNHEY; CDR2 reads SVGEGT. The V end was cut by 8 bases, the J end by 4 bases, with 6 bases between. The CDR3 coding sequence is TGTGCCAGCCGGGATTACGAGCAGTACTTC. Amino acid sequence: CASRDYEQYF.

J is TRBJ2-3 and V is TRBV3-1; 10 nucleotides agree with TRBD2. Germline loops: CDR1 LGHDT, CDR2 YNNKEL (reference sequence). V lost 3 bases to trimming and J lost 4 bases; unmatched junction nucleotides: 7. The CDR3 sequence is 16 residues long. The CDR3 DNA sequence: TGTGCCAGCAGCCAGAAAGCGGGGGGGCCTGCAGATACGCAGTATTTT. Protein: CASSQKAGGPADTQYF.

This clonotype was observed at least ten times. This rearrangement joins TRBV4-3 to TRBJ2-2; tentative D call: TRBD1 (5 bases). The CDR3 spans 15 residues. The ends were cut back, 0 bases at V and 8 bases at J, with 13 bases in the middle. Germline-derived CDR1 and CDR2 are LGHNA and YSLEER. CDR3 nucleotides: TGCGCCAGCAGCCAAGATATCGTCAGGGAAGGGGAGCTGTTTTTT. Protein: CASSQDIVREGELFF.

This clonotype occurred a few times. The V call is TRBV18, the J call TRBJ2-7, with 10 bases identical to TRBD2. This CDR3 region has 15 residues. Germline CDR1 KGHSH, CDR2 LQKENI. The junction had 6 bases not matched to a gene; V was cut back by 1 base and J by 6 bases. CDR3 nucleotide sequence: TGTGCCAGCTCACCACTAGCGGGGGGCGCCTCCGAGCAGTACTTC. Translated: CASSPLAGGASEQYF.

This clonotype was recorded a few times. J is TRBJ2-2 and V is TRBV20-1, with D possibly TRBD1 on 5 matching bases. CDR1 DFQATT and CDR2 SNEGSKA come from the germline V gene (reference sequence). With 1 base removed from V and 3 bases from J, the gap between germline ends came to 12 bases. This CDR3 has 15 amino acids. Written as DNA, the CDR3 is TGCAGTGCTAGAGGTGCAGGGCGAGACACCGGGGAGCTGTTTTTT. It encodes CSARGAGRDTGELFF.

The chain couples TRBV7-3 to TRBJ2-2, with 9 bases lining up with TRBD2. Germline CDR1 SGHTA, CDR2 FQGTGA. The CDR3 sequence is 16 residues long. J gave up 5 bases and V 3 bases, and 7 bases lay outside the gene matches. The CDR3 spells CASSFLAGGPTGELFF. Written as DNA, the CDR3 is TGTGCCAGCAGCTTTTTGGCGGGGGGGCCTACCGGGGAGCTGTTTTTT.

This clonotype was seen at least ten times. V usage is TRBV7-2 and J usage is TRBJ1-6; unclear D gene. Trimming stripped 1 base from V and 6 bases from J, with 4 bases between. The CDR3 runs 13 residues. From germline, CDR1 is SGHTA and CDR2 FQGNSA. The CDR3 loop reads CASSLGPNSPLHF. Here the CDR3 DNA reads TGTGCCAGCAGCTTAGGCCCTAATTCACCCCTCCACTTT.

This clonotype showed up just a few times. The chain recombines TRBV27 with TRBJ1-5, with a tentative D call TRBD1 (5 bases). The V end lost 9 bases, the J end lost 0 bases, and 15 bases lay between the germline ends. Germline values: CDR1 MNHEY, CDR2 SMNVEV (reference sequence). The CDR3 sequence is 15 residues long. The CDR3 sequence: CASGGGSYSNQPQHF. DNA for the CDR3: TGTGCCAGTGGGGGGGGATCTTATAGCAATCAGCCCCAGCATTTT.

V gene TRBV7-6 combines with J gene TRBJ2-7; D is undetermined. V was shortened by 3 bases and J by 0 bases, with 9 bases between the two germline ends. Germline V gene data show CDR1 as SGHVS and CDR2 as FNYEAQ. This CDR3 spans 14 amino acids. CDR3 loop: CASSLDISSYEQYV. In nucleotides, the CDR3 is TGTGCCAGCAGCTTGGATATCAGCTCCTACGAGCAGTACGTC.

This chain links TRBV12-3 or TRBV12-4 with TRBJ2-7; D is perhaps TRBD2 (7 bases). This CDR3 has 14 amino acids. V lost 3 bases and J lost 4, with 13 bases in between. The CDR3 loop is CASSLGGGDYEQYF. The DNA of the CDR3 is TGTGCCAGCAGTTTGGGCGGGGGCGATTACGAGCAGTACTTC.

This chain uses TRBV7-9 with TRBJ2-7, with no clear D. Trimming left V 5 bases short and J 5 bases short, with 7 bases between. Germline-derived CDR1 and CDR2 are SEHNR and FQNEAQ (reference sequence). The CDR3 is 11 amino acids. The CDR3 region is CASSTLDEQYF. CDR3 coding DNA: TGTGCCAGCAGCACCCTCGACGAGCAGTACTTC.

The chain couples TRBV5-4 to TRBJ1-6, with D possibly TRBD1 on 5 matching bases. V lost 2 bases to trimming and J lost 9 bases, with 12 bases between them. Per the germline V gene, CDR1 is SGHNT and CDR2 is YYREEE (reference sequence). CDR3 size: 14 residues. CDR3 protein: CASSFRAGASPLHF. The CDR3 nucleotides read TGTGCCAGCAGCTTCAGGGCCGGGGCTTCACCCCTCCACTTT.

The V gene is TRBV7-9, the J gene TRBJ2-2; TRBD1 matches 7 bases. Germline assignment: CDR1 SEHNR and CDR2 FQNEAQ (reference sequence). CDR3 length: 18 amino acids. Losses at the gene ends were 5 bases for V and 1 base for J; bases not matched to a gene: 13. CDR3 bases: TGTGCCAGCAGCCGCCCGCCCCGGAGACAGGGGAACACCGGGGAGCTGTTTTTT. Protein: CASSRPPRRQGNTGELFF.